Listed here are 10 T cell receptor beta chains from one sample, sequenced in a study of T cells after yellow fever vaccination. From the 5' RACE reads, TCRdb called clonotypes with MiXCR, one entry per CDR3 protein. The sample shows under 250,000 distinct CDR3 sequences, around 3.1% of them seen only once. This specimen was CD4+ T cells sorted from PBMCs, taken 10 days after the yellow fever booster vaccination. All receptors derive from a man between 18 and 29 years old who received the YFV17D yellow fever vaccine.

This clonotype was found many times. The chain couples TRBV5-1 to TRBJ2-3; no clear D gene. V was pared by 2 bases and J by 2 bases, with 9 bases between. This CDR3 is 14 amino acids long. Germline V gene lookup returns CDR1 SGHRS and CDR2 YFSETQ. The CDR3, as DNA: TGCGCCAGCAGCTTTTACCAGACCACAGATACGCAGTATTTT. The encoded protein is CASSFYQTTDTQYF.

This clonotype was picked up many times. The chain recombines TRBV7-9 with TRBJ2-7; 7 nucleotides match TRBD2. V trimming: 5 bases; J trimming: 3 bases; junction bases outside the gene matches: 10. Germline V CDR1 and CDR2: SEHNR, FQNEAQ (reference sequence). The CDR3 has 15 amino acids. DNA of the CDR3: TGTGCCAGCAGCCCTGGGCGGGGGATCCGCTACGAGCAGTACTTC. It is translated as CASSPGRGIRYEQYF.

Here the CDR3 reads CAWSRPGRRNQPQHF. In nucleotides, the CDR3 is TGTGCCTGGAGCCGCCCGGGACGGAGGAATCAGCCCCAGCATTTT. The chain joins TRBV30 to TRBJ1-5, with a tentative D call TRBD1 (5 bases). CDR1 GTSNPN and CDR2 SVGIG come from the germline V gene (reference sequence). Between the trimmed V and J ends, which lost 3 bases and 4 bases, there was a span of 16 bases. The CDR3 contains 15 residues.

This clonotype was picked up many times. The V gene is TRBV7-9, the J gene TRBJ1-4; D call uncertain. This CDR3 contains 15 residues. Between the trimmed V and J ends, which lost 5 bases and 7 bases, there was a span of 17 bases. CDR1 and CDR2 from the germline V gene are SEHNR and FQNEAQ (reference sequence). The CDR3 DNA sequence: TGTGCCAGCAGCACCCGTCCGGGAATTGGTGAAAAACTGTTTTTT. Translating it yields CASSTRPGIGEKLFF.

This clonotype occurred many times. The V call is TRBV7-2, the J call TRBJ2-3; TRBD2 agrees at 10 bases. The germline CDR1 and CDR2 sequences are SGHTA and FQGNSA. CDR3 length equals 16 residues. V trimming: 5 bases; J trimming: 6 bases; junction bases outside the gene matches: 11. CDR3 bases: TGTGCCAGCAGCCCACAAGGAACTAGCGGGGCCGATACGCAGTATTTT. Amino acids: CASSPQGTSGADTQYF.

This clonotype turned up a few times. V usage is TRBV5-6 and J usage is TRBJ2-7; tentative D call: TRBD2 (6 bases). Germline lookup yields CDR1 SGHDT and CDR2 YYEEEE. The germline V and J ends were trimmed by 5 bases and 9 bases, with 15 bases remaining between them. The length of the CDR3 is 12 residues. The chain's CDR3 is CASSFRGGRQYV. The CDR3 DNA reads TGTGCCAGCAGTTTCCGAGGAGGGAGGCAGTACGTC.

This clonotype was picked up a small number of times. The chain combines TRBV5-1 with TRBJ2-7; tentative D call: TRBD2 (5 bases). The CDR3 contains 16 residues. From germline, CDR1 is SGHRS and CDR2 YFSETQ. The V end lost 7 bases, the J end lost 3 bases, and 23 bases lay between the germline ends. CDR3 in amino acids: CASSREGPDRDYEQYF. The CDR3 DNA reads TGCGCCAGCTCCCGTGAGGGCCCGGACCGGGACTACGAGCAGTACTTC.

In this sample, this clonotype turned up many times. The chain links TRBV5-1 to TRBJ2-6; perhaps TRBD1 as D (5 bases). CDR1 and CDR2 (germline): SGHRS, YFSETQ. There are 17 residues in the CDR3. Between the trimmed V and J ends, which lost 4 bases and 2 bases, there was a span of 16 bases. CDR3 coding DNA: TGCGCCAGCAGCGTTGCAGGGTCGGTAACTGGGGCCAACGTCCTGACTTTC. Amino acid sequence: CASSVAGSVTGANVLTF.

In this sample, this clonotype turned up many times. This chain connects TRBV20-1 to TRBJ1-5, with 7 bases matching TRBD1. Looked up from germline, CDR1 is DFQATT and CDR2 is SNEGSKA (reference sequence). The ends lost 4 bases at V and 3 bases at J; junction bases unmatched: 6. This CDR3 comprises 14 residues. The DNA of the CDR3 is TGCAGTGCTATCGGGACAGCCTCCAATCAGCCCCAGCATTTT. It codes for CSAIGTASNQPQHF.

This clonotype occurred many times. Here the CDR3 reads CASSQDRGTGGYGYTF. CDR3 DNA sequence: TGCGCCAGCAGCCAAGACCGGGGGACAGGGGGCTATGGCTACACCTTC. The chain has TRBV4-1 and TRBJ1-2; 11 bases align to TRBD1. Trimming took 0 bases from V and 4 from J; bases not matched to a gene: 4. The CDR3 totals 16 residues. CDR1 is MGHRA, CDR2 YSYEKL, per germline.